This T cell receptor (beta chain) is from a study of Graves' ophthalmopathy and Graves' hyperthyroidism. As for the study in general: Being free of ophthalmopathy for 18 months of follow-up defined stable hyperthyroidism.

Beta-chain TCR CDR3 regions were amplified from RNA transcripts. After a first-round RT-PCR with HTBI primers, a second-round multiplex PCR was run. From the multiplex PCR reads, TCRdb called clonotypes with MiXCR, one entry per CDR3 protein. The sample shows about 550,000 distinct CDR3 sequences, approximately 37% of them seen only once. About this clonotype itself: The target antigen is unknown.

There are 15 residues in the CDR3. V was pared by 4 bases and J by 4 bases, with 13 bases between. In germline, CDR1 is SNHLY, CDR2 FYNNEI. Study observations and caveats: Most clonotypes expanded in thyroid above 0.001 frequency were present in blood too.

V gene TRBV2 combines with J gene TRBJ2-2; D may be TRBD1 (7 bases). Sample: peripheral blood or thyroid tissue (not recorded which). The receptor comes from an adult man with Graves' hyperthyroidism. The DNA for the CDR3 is TGTGCCAGCAGTGGGAGGGGACAGTTCACCGGGGAGCTGTTTTTT. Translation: CASSGRGQFTGELFF.